This T cell receptor beta chain was sequenced for a study of OX40 agonist ivuxolimab in advanced cancers. Comment on this clone: Its antigen remains unidentified.

Broader study findings: Among some nonresponders, normalized T-cell clonal expansion was also low. People who partly responded at 0.1-3.0 mg/kg had some of the least clonal expansion seen. Clonal expansion from baseline to week 6 occurred in both CD4+ and CD8+ T cells.

This table comes from immunoSEQ multiplex PCR, and its TCRdb copy is limited to in-frame clones, with some not included. The sample gives 70,000 to 95,000 clones, around nine tenths of which show up once; 0.65% to 0.95% is in the top ten. Sequencing used CD4+ or CD8+ T cells sorted from blood, obtained in a trial of the OX40 agonist ivuxolimab. The source of this sequence is an adult with an advanced solid tumor such as melanoma, head and neck, liver or kidney cancer.

CDR3 residues: CAIRQGEGSYEQYF. The CDR3 DNA follows: TGTGCCATCCGACAGGGGGAAGGGTCCTACGAGCAGTACTTC. This sequence joins TRBV10-3 and TRBJ2-7; TRBD1 agrees at 9 bases. The CDR3 runs to 14 residues. CDR1 is ENHRY, CDR2 SYGVKD, per germline. The ends lost 8 bases at V and 1 base at J; junction bases unmatched: 6.